Below are 29 T cell receptor beta chains sequenced from a single sample in a study of blood T cells in healthy people across ages. It was with a sample-barcoded 5' primer and a J-beta primer mix that a second PCR of roughly 7 to 11 cycles was run. TCRdb re-analysed the 5' RACE reads in MiXCR, keeping a single row per CDR3 protein. The sample has around 500,000 distinct CDR3 sequences; about 25% are singletons. Another study also made use of these data, one on T cells of mothers and their children.

Sequenced sample: blood. These TCRs come from a boy between 2 and 10 years old in good health.

There are a few counts of this clonotype. This rearrangement joins TRBV3-1 to TRBJ2-7; no reliable D call. Germline CDR1 is LGHDT and CDR2 is YNNKEL (reference sequence). The ends were cut back, 1 base at V and 2 bases at J, with 12 bases in the middle. The CDR3 is 15 amino acids. The CDR3 bases are TGTGCCAGCAGCCAAGGATCGTGGGCCACCTACGAGCAGTACTTC. Residues: CASSQGSWATYEQYF.

CDR3 coding DNA: TGCAGTGCTGCAGCTAGCGGGAGCACAGATACGCAGTATTTT. The encoded protein is CSAAASGSTDTQYF. This sequence joins TRBV20-1 and TRBJ2-3; 8 bases are shared with TRBD2. With 5 bases clipped from V and 0 bases from J, the junction kept 4 bases outside the gene matches. CDR3 length equals 14 residues. Germline CDR1 and CDR2: DFQATT and SNEGSKA (reference sequence).

V and J are TRBV4-3 and TRBJ2-5; the D gene is possibly TRBD2 (6 bases). CDR1 and CDR2 (germline): LGHNA, YSLEER. This CDR3 spans 15 amino acids. V shed 1 base and J shed 4 bases, with 13 bases lying between them. CDR3 sequence (DNA): TGCGCCAGCAGCCAAGTGGCTAGCGTCCCAGAGACCCAGTACTTC. It encodes CASSQVASVPETQYF.

J is TRBJ2-7 and V is TRBV20-1; weak D call: TRBD1 (6 bases). Germline CDR1 is DFQATT and CDR2 is SNEGSKA (reference sequence). The germline V and J ends were trimmed by 0 bases and 0 bases, with 9 bases remaining between them. The length of the CDR3 is 14 residues. The CDR3 region has the DNA TGCAGTGCTAGAGATAGGACAGCCTCCTACGAGCAGTACTTC. Translated, it gives CSARDRTASYEQYF.

V usage is TRBV6-6 and J usage is TRBJ1-5; no definite D call. Trimming took 5 bases from V and 0 from J, leaving 14 bases between them. This CDR3 is built from 16 residues. Germline CDR1 reads MNHNY; CDR2 reads SVGAGI (reference sequence). The CDR3 loop is CASSPYIGDSNQPQHF. CDR3 in DNA: TGTGCCAGCAGTCCCTACATCGGCGATAGCAATCAGCCCCAGCATTTT.

This clonotype was observed a few times. This chain joins TRBV6-5 and TRBJ1-2; 8 positions agree with TRBD1. With 4 bases clipped from V and 6 bases from J, the junction kept 4 bases outside the gene matches. The germline gives CDR1 MNHEY, CDR2 SVGAGI. The CDR3 loop spans 13 amino acids. The CDR3 DNA reads as TGTGCCAGCAGTTCGGGACAGGACGATGGCTACACCTTC. Translated, it gives CASSSGQDDGYTF.

This clonotype was counted only a few times. The chain has TRBV29-1 and TRBJ1-2; D unclear. CDR1 SQVTM and CDR2 ANQGSEA come from the germline V gene. The V and J ends lost 3 bases and 1 base respectively, with 6 bases between them. This CDR3 region has 12 residues. The CDR3 region is CSVDAHNYGYTF. CDR3 coding DNA: TGCAGCGTTGATGCCCATAACTATGGCTACACCTTC.

The V call is TRBV7-2, the J call TRBJ2-3; unclear D gene. The CDR3 is 13 amino acids. From germline, CDR1 is SGHTA and CDR2 FQGNSA. V was shortened by 5 bases and J by 2 bases, with 8 bases between the two germline ends. As DNA, the CDR3 is TGTGCCAGCAGCCCTACTTTCACAGATACGCAGTATTTT. Its translation: CASSPTFTDTQYF.

The chain joins TRBV19 to TRBJ1-5; D might be TRBD1 (5 bases). This CDR3 comprises 14 residues. The germline V gene has CDR1 LNHDA and CDR2 SQIVND (reference sequence). Trimming removed 4 bases from V and 4 bases from J, with 11 bases in between. The CDR3 DNA sequence: TGTGCCAGTAGTACCACTGGGGCTAATCAGCCCCAGCATTTT. Translated, it gives CASSTTGANQPQHF.

In this sample, this clonotype turned up a few times. As DNA, the CDR3 is TGTGCCATCAGTGAAAGTGCGGGAGTCGGAAACATTCAGTACTTC. The encoded protein is CAISESAGVGNIQYF. This chain connects TRBV10-3 to TRBJ2-4; 7 nucleotides agree with TRBD2. J lost 6 bases, V lost 3 bases, and 8 bases had no gene match. This CDR3 comprises 15 residues. Looked up from germline, CDR1 is ENHRY and CDR2 is SYGVKD.

The genes are TRBV12-3 or TRBV12-4 and TRBJ2-3; 7 nucleotides match TRBD2. With 5 bases clipped from V and 1 base from J, the junction kept 3 bases outside the gene matches. CDR3 size: 14 residues. The CDR3 bases are TGTGCCAGCAGTACGCTAGCGGGCACAGATACGCAGTATTTT. Protein: CASSTLAGTDTQYF.

The gene calls are TRBV7-2 and TRBJ2-7; 10 nucleotides agree with TRBD2. The CDR3 has 17 residues. The ends lost 4 bases at V and 5 bases at J; junction bases unmatched: 14. Per the germline V gene, CDR1 is SGHTA and CDR2 is FQGNSA. CDR3 DNA: TGTGCCAGCAGCTCGGATCAAGCTAGCGGGAGTATCCACGAGCAGTACTTC. Translated: CASSSDQASGSIHEQYF.

This clonotype occurred a few times. The chain is built from TRBV4-3 and TRBJ1-3; D uncertain. This CDR3 is 17 amino acids long. Germline CDR1 LGHNA, CDR2 YSLEER. V was cut by 4 bases and J by 4 bases, with 20 bases left in between. The CDR3: CASSLHFLKGVGNTIYF. The CDR3 DNA follows: TGCGCCAGCAGCCTCCACTTTCTAAAGGGAGTGGGAAACACCATATATTTT.

This clonotype appeared a few times. CDR3 nucleotides: TGTGCCAGCAGCCGCCGAGCGGGAGGATACGAGCAGTACTTC. It yields the protein CASSRRAGGYEQYF. The chain has TRBV3-1 and TRBJ2-7, with 9 nucleotides matching TRBD2. Germline-derived CDR1 and CDR2 are LGHDT and YNNKEL (reference sequence). There are 14 residues in the CDR3. With V trimmed by 4 bases and J by 4 bases, 5 bases remained unmatched.

The chain carries TRBV7-2 and TRBJ2-3; D ambiguous. The CDR3 contains 14 residues. V dropped 5 bases and J dropped 6 bases, with 15 bases sitting between them. The germline CDR1 and CDR2 sequences are SGHTA and FQGNSA. The CDR3 spells CASSNRAPGDTQYF. Here the CDR3 DNA reads TGTGCCAGCAGCAACCGGGCCCCCGGGGATACGCAGTATTTT.

This clonotype was counted between two and nine times. The rearrangement joins TRBV5-1 to TRBJ1-1; the match to TRBD1 covers 7 bases. CDR1 SGHRS and CDR2 YFSETQ come from the germline V gene. Trimming took 6 bases from V and 3 from J; bases not matched to a gene: 8. This CDR3 comprises 14 residues. CDR3 nucleotides: TGCGCCAGCAACCCGGACAGGCGATACACTGAAGCTTTCTTT. The encoded protein is CASNPDRRYTEAFF.

The rearrangement links TRBV9 to TRBJ2-6, with 7 bases aligning to TRBD1. CDR1 is SGDLS and CDR2 is YYNGEE in the germline V gene. V shed 4 bases and J 0 bases; nucleotides not matched to a gene: 4. This CDR3 is 16 amino acids long. The CDR3 protein is CASSPRDSSGANVLTF. The CDR3 coding sequence is TGTGCCAGCAGCCCTAGGGACAGCTCTGGGGCCAACGTCCTGACTTTC.

The gene calls are TRBV12-3 or TRBV12-4 and TRBJ2-1; 7 bases are a match to TRBD2. With V trimmed by 1 base and J by 3 bases, 3 bases remained unmatched. The CDR3 has 15 residues. The CDR3 region is CASSLETSSYNEQFF. The CDR3 coding sequence is TGTGCCAGCAGTTTAGAGACTAGCAGCTACAATGAGCAGTTCTTC.

This rearrangement joins TRBV5-4 to TRBJ2-5; D uncertain. Trimming left V 0 bases short and J 2 bases short, with 5 bases between. In germline, CDR1 is SGHNT, CDR2 YYREEE (reference sequence). CDR3 length equals 13 residues. The chain's CDR3 is CASSLVDQETQYF. CDR3 DNA: TGTGCCAGCAGCTTGGTAGATCAAGAGACCCAGTACTTC. Based on the CDR3 plus reference TRBV5-4 and TRBJ2-5, the full variable domain is ETGVTQSPTHLIKTRGQQVTLRCSSQSGHNTVSWYQQALGQGPQFIFQYYREEENGRGNFPPRFSGLQFPNYSSELNVNALELDDSALYLCASSLVDQETQYFGPGTRLLVL.

This chain connects TRBV3-1 to TRBJ1-1, with 11 bases that match TRBD1. This CDR3 spans 16 amino acids. With V trimmed by 6 bases and J by 4 bases, 10 bases remained unmatched. Per germline, CDR1 LGHDT and CDR2 YNNKEL (reference sequence). The CDR3 region has the DNA TGTGCCAGCAGTTTCGGACAGGGGGCGAAAGGCACTGAAGCTTTCTTT. As protein: CASSFGQGAKGTEAFF.

This clonotype has more than one count but fewer than ten. The chain joins TRBV5-1 to TRBJ2-5, with unresolved D. TRBJ2-7 matches the DNA end more closely, so the J call is doubtful. The CDR3 covers 15 residues. CDR1 is SGHRS and CDR2 is YFSETQ in the germline V gene. CDR3 sequence: CASSLGSIPFDEQYF. The CDR3 DNA sequence: TGCGCCAGCAGCTTGGGTTCTATCCCCTTTGACGAGCAGTACTTC.

This chain joins TRBV7-9 and TRBJ2-4; D remains ambiguous. Trimming took 1 base from V and 7 from J, leaving 11 bases between them. CDR3 length equals 14 residues. The germline gives CDR1 SEHNR, CDR2 FQNEAQ (reference sequence). The CDR3 DNA is TGTGCCAGCAGCTTAGGGTCCGGTGGTAACATTCAGTACTTC. Its translation: CASSLGSGGNIQYF.

This clonotype has a handful of counts. J is TRBJ2-4 and V is TRBV2; no reliable D call. Germline CDR1 reads SNHLY; CDR2 reads FYNNEI. V was shortened by 6 bases and J by 6 bases, with 15 bases between the two germline ends. The CDR3 has 14 amino acids. The CDR3 spells CASSAPSLGNIQYF. Here the CDR3 DNA reads TGTGCCAGCAGCGCACCCAGCCTAGGAAACATTCAGTACTTC. The full variable domain, in which reference TRBV2 and TRBJ2-4 provide the parts outside the CDR3, is EPEVTQTPSHQVTQMGQEVILRCVPISNHLYFYWYRQILGQKVEFLVSFYNNEISEKSEIFDDQFSVERPDGSNFTLKIRSTKLEDSAMYFCASSAPSLGNIQYFGAGTRLSVL.

Only a few counts were recorded for this clonotype. V gene TRBV12-3 or TRBV12-4 combines with J gene TRBJ1-4; D unclear. The CDR3 loop spans 14 amino acids. V was cut by 1 base and J by 7 bases, with 10 bases left in between. The CDR3 nucleotides read TGTGCCAGCAGTTTAGGGGGAATCAGTGAAAAACTGTTTTTT. Translation gives CASSLGGISEKLFF.

The rearrangement joins TRBV20-1 to TRBJ2-1; D is undetermined. The J call is in doubt because the DNA end fits TRBJ2-7 better. CDR3 size: 12 residues. Germline lookup yields CDR1 DFQATT and CDR2 SNEGSKA (reference sequence). The CDR3 loop is CSARGHTYEQYF. Here the CDR3 DNA reads TGCAGTGCTAGAGGGCATACCTACGAGCAGTACTTC.

The rearrangement uses TRBV4-3 and TRBJ1-6; 9 bases are a match to TRBD1. Germline loops: CDR1 LGHNA, CDR2 YSLEER. The CDR3 loop spans 19 amino acids. V lost 1 base, J lost 6 bases, and 13 bases stayed unmatched. This CDR3 reads CASSQVLPGQGFSNSPLHF. The DNA of the CDR3 is TGCGCCAGCAGCCAAGTGTTACCGGGACAGGGCTTCTCTAATTCACCCCTCCACTTT.

This clonotype occurred a few times. V and J are TRBV6-2 or TRBV6-3 and TRBJ2-2, with D possibly being TRBD2 (5 bases). Germline loops: CDR1 MNHEY, CDR2 SVGEGT. Trimming removed 4 bases at V and 1 base at J, with 7 bases between. This CDR3 has 14 amino acids. For the CDR3, the DNA is TGTGCCAGCAGTTTTGCGGGGAACACCGGGGAGCTGTTTTTT. Translating gives CASSFAGNTGELFF.

This clonotype has only a few counts. This sequence joins TRBV10-3 and TRBJ2-5, with 9 bases lining up with TRBD1. The J call may be wrong; the DNA end is better matched by TRBJ2-7. CDR3 length: 16 amino acids. The germline CDR1 and CDR2 sequences are ENHRY and SYGVKD. DNA of the CDR3: TGTGCCATCACTCCCGACCCGGGACAGGGCGTCTACGAGCAGTACTTC. Translation gives CAITPDPGQGVYEQYF.

This clonotype was seen repeatedly, ten times or more. Germline is not matched at one junction end, which may reflect a read error. The chain employs TRBV2 and TRBJ1-5; tentative D call: TRBD1 (5 bases). There are 17 residues in the CDR3. CDR1 is SNHLY, CDR2 FYNNEI, per germline. CDR3 DNA sequence: TGTGCCAGCAGTAAAGCCTGGGGCACGCAGAGCAATCAGCCCCAGCATTTT. Protein product: CASSKAWGTQSNQPQHF.